This T cell receptor beta chain was identified in a study of blood T cell repertoires in COVID-19. The overall study: Sources were T cells, B-cell-depleted T cells, or PBMCs; the material itself was cDNA or gDNA.

Original analysis: By means of reference gene primer amplification, nucleated cell counts were estimated. Libraries were prepared by immunoSEQ multiplex PCR; TCRdb keeps only in-frame clonotypes and omits some of them. That table gives V, J and clone size, and the DNA gave D and trimming. The sample lists fewer than 250,000 clones; over 75% were seen once. Trimming took off 2 bases at V and 9 bases at J, with 14 bases between the two ends. The germline V gene encodes CDR1 LGHNT and CDR2 FRNRAP. The CDR3 spans 15 residues. Participant ages covered about 18 to 100 years across about 22 US areas. Grouping used clinical history reported by participants in a survey and questionnaire.

The rearrangement uses TRBV12-5 and TRBJ1-6; D gene uncertain. The TCR was taken from a woman aged 50 to 65 with acute COVID-19. The specimen was PBMCs or T cells enriched from blood (not recorded which). The CDR3 loop is CASGLSTGRGSPLHF. CDR3 nucleotide sequence: TGTGCTAGTGGTTTGTCGACCGGTCGGGGTTCACCCCTCCACTTT.